Shown below are 11 T cell receptor beta chains from a single sample sequenced in a study of early T cells in non-severe SARS-CoV-2 infection. TCRdb called the 5' RACE reads again in MiXCR, with one record for every CDR3 protein. The sample lists under 60,000 distinct CDR3 sequences; over 10% were seen once. Sequencing input: whole blood. Receptor source: an adult who was a healthcare worker with PCR-confirmed SARS-CoV-2 infection or an uninfected control (not recorded which).

Many counts were recorded for this clonotype. Written as DNA, the CDR3 is TGTGCCAGCAGCGTAGTGACAGACAGGGGGTACACTGAAGCTTTCTTT. The encoded protein is CASSVVTDRGYTEAFF. The chain combines TRBV9 with TRBJ1-1, with 9 bases matching TRBD1. The CDR3 runs to 16 residues. Germline V CDR1 and CDR2: SGDLS, YYNGEE. V lost 0 bases, J lost 3 bases, and 6 bases stayed unmatched.

Many counts were recorded for this clonotype. The rearrangement links TRBV7-8 to TRBJ1-1; unclear D gene. Germline V lookup: CDR1 SGHVS, CDR2 FQNEAQ. This CDR3 region has 15 residues. The ends were cut back, 2 bases at V and 2 bases at J, with 12 bases in the middle. The CDR3 spells CASSLLSNSNTEAFF. CDR3 coding DNA: TGTGCCAGCAGCTTATTGAGCAACAGTAACACTGAAGCTTTCTTT.

The chain is built from TRBV12-3 or TRBV12-4 and TRBJ2-5; D is possibly TRBD2 (6 bases). The germline V and J ends were trimmed by 4 bases and 5 bases, with 14 bases remaining between them. The CDR3 has 14 amino acids. As DNA, the CDR3 is TGTGCCAGCAGTTCATATGAGGGAGGTGAGACCCAGTACTTC. Translation: CASSSYEGGETQYF.

This clonotype was detected many times. This chain uses TRBV29-1 with TRBJ2-2; 8 bases match TRBD1. Germline V gives CDR1 SQVTM, CDR2 ANQGSEA. J was trimmed by 4 bases and V by 6 bases; bases with no gene match: 7. The CDR3 runs to 14 residues. CDR3 coding DNA: TGCAGCGTATACACAGGGGGAGTCACCGGGGAGCTGTTTTTT. Translated, it gives CSVYTGGVTGELFF.

This clonotype was seen only a few times. The chain recombines TRBV7-3 with TRBJ1-1, with D perhaps matching TRBD1 (5 bases). The CDR3 loop spans 15 amino acids. The germline V gene has CDR1 SGHTA and CDR2 FQGTGA. Between the trimmed V and J ends, which lost 2 bases and 3 bases, there was a span of 13 bases. This CDR3 is CASSLQAGRDTEAFF. The CDR3 nucleotides read TGTGCCAGCAGCTTACAAGCAGGGAGGGACACTGAAGCTTTCTTT.

This clonotype was picked up many times. The CDR3 sequence: CASSLQDGNYGYTF. As DNA, the CDR3 is TGTGCCAGCAGCTTACAGGACGGCAACTATGGCTACACCTTC. The J gene is TRBJ1-2, the V gene TRBV7-2, with D unclear. The ends were cut back, 2 bases at V and 2 bases at J, with 9 bases in the middle. The CDR3 consists of 14 residues. Germline CDR1 reads SGHTA; CDR2 reads FQGNSA.

V gene TRBV10-3 combines with J gene TRBJ1-5; 8 positions match TRBD1. Germline loops: CDR1 ENHRY, CDR2 SYGVKD. Trimming took 6 bases from V and 2 from J; bases not matched to a gene: 0. The CDR3 is 13 residues long. CDR3: CAIRGQGNQPQHF. DNA for the CDR3: TGTGCCATCAGGGGACAGGGCAATCAGCCCCAGCATTTT.

This clonotype occurred many times. The rearrangement joins TRBV10-3 to TRBJ2-3; weak D call: TRBD1 (5 bases). Germline CDR1 reads ENHRY; CDR2 reads SYGVKD. This CDR3 is 13 amino acids long. V was pared by 11 bases and J by 5 bases, with 17 bases between. CDR3: CAVGAGYGDTQYF. DNA of the CDR3: TGTGCCGTTGGGGCAGGGTATGGAGATACGCAGTATTTT.

This sequence joins TRBV9 and TRBJ2-1; D unclear. The ends were cut back, 3 bases at V and 8 bases at J, with 12 bases in the middle. Germline assignment: CDR1 SGDLS and CDR2 YYNGEE. The CDR3 contains 13 residues. The CDR3 here is CASSARDPDEQFF. Written as DNA, the CDR3 is TGTGCCAGCAGCGCCCGAGACCCAGATGAGCAGTTCTTC.

The V gene is TRBV11-2, the J gene TRBJ2-1; 8 bases line up with TRBD2. The CDR3 runs 17 residues. Germline values: CDR1 SGHAT, CDR2 FQNNGV. Trimming took 4 bases from V and 0 from J; bases not matched to a gene: 8. The CDR3 sequence is CASSSRGGRSSYNEQFF. CDR3 in DNA: TGTGCCAGCAGCTCAAGAGGCGGGAGGAGCTCCTACAATGAGCAGTTCTTC.

This clonotype was recorded a few times. The chain couples TRBV7-2 to TRBJ1-2; D unclear. V was cut by 7 bases and J by 1 base, with 4 bases left in between. The germline CDR1 and CDR2 sequences are SGHTA and FQGNSA. This CDR3 is built from 11 residues. The chain's CDR3 is CASNDNYGYTF. The CDR3 coding sequence is TGTGCCAGCAACGATAACTATGGCTACACCTTC. The full variable domain, rest sourced from reference TRBV7-2 and TRBJ1-2, is GAGVSQSPSNKVTEKGKDVELRCDPISGHTALYWYRQSLGQGLEFLIYFQGNSAPDKSGLPSDRFSAERTGGSVSTLTIQRTQQEDSAVYLCASNDNYGYTFGSGTRLTVV.